These 8 T cell receptor beta chains were sequenced from one sample in a study of blood T cell repertoires in COVID-19. Clones were read by immunoSEQ multiplex PCR, and TCRdb kept only the in-frame ones, dropping some. The sample yields about 270,000 clones, approximately 87% seen once. Sequencing was done on a sample of peripheral blood. All receptors derive from a woman aged 25 to 39 with COVID-19, enrolled during active disease.

This clone was seen just once. V usage is TRBV18 and J usage is TRBJ2-5; 7 bases are a match to TRBD2. Germline assignment: CDR1 KGHSH and CDR2 LQKENI. The CDR3 consists of 14 residues. Germline trimming cut 6 bases from V and 5 bases from J; bases unmatched to any gene: 9. The CDR3 bases are TGTGCCAGCTCTCCCGAGGGAGGGATCGAGACCCAGTACTTC. Translation: CASSPEGGIETQYF.

This sequence joins TRBV7-2 and TRBJ2-1; weak D call: TRBD2 (5 bases). The CDR3 covers 12 residues. V shed 1 base and J shed 15 bases, with 13 bases lying between them. Germline lookup yields CDR1 SGHTA and CDR2 FQGNSA. CDR3 region: CASSLGGDTRFF. In DNA form, the CDR3 reads TGTGCCAGCAGCTTAGGGGGAGACACAAGGTTCTTC.

The sample holds one count of this clone. The chain employs TRBV7-9 and TRBJ2-3; 7 nucleotides line up with TRBD2. Germline CDR1 and CDR2: SEHNR and FQNEAQ (reference sequence). V was pared by 1 base and J by 3 bases, with 10 bases of the junction left unmatched. The CDR3 contains 17 residues. The CDR3 region has the DNA TGTGCCAGCAGCTTAGGGCCGACTAGCTCCGGAACAGATACGCAGTATTTT. It is translated as CASSLGPTSSGTDTQYF. The variable domain in full, completed from reference TRBV7-9 and TRBJ2-3, reads DTGVSQNPRHKITKRGQNVTFRCDPISEHNRLYWYRQTLGQGPEFLTYFQNEAQLEKSRLLSDRFSAERPKGSFSTLEIQRTEQGDSAMYLCASSLGPTSSGTDTQYFGPGTRLTVL.

In nucleotides, the CDR3 is TGTGCCAGCAGACCCCAGGGGGCCGGGGAGCTGTTTTTT. It is translated as CASRPQGAGELFF. V usage is TRBV6-5 and J usage is TRBJ2-2, with 7 bases lining up with TRBD1. CDR3 length: 13 amino acids. With V trimmed by 6 bases and J by 6 bases, 4 bases remained unmatched. Germline CDR1 MNHEY, CDR2 SVGAGI.

The genes are TRBV5-6 and TRBJ1-3; 10 bases are shared with TRBD1. The CDR3 runs to 17 residues. The germline gives CDR1 SGHDT, CDR2 YYEEEE. The J segment lost 1 base and the V segment lost 4 bases, leaving 8 bases of the junction unmatched. CDR3 DNA sequence: TGTGCCAGCAGCCCGACAGGGGGCTTGAGATCTGGAAACACCATATATTTT. This sequence encodes CASSPTGGLRSGNTIYF.

The chain is built from TRBV19 and TRBJ1-3, with D uncertain. V lost 3 bases to trimming and J lost 1 base, with 13 bases between them. The germline V gene encodes CDR1 LNHDA and CDR2 SQIVND (reference sequence). The CDR3 length is 16 residues. Here the CDR3 reads CASSILLGGSGNTIYF. CDR3 nucleotides: TGTGCCAGTAGTATTCTCCTCGGAGGGTCTGGAAACACCATATATTTT.

This chain connects TRBV5-1 to TRBJ2-1; 15 bases agree with TRBD2. Trimming removed 4 bases from V and 0 bases from J; junction bases left unmatched: 8. The CDR3 runs to 19 residues. Germline lookup yields CDR1 SGHRS and CDR2 YFSETQ. In DNA form, the CDR3 reads TGCGCCAGCAGCCTCCCGGGACTAGCGGGGGGCAGCTCCTACAATGAGCAGTTCTTC. Amino acids: CASSLPGLAGGSSYNEQFF.

The gene calls are TRBV11-1 and TRBJ2-7; 10 bases line up with TRBD2. The CDR3 sequence is 15 residues long. The trim removed 7 bases at V and 2 bases at J, leaving 8 bases unmatched. Germline assignment: CDR1 SGHAT and CDR2 FQDESV (reference sequence). The chain's CDR3 is CASTPRTSGTYEQYF. The DNA of the CDR3 is TGTGCCAGCACCCCAAGGACTAGCGGAACCTACGAGCAGTACTTC.